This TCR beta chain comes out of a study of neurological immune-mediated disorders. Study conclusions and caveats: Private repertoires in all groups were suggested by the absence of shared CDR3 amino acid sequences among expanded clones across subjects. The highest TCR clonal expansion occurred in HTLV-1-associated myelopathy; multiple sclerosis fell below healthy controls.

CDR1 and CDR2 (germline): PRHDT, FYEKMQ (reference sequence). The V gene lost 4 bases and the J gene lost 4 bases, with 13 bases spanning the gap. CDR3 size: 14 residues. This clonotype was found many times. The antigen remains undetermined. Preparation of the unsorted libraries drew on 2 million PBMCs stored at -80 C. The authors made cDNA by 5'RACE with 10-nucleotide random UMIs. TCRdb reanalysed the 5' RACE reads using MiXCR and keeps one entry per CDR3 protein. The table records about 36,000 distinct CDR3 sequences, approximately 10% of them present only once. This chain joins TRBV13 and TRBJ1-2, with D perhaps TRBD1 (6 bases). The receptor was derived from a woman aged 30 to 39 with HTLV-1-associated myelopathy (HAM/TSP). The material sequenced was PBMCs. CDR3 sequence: CASSSRTVGYGYTF. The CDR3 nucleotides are TGTGCCAGCAGCTCCAGGACAGTAGGCTATGGCTACACCTTC.